The 5 T cell receptor beta chains in this list originate from one sample, sequenced in a study of T cell responses to AZD1222 COVID-19 vaccine. Data came from immunoSEQ multiplex PCR; TCRdb stores just in-frame clones and leaves some out. The sample contains 65,000 to 85,000 clones, about 87% of which appear only once. The specimen was peripheral blood, collected 28 days after the second dose of the MenACWY control vaccine. The receptors stem from an adult who received the MenACWY meningococcal vaccine as a control.

This clone was counted a single time. The rearrangement uses TRBV30 and TRBJ2-3; the D gene could be TRBD1 or TRBD2 (5 bases each). The V end was cut by 3 bases, the J end by 5 bases, with 15 bases between. The CDR3 covers 14 residues. Per the germline V gene, CDR1 is GTSNPN and CDR2 is SVGIG (reference sequence). CDR3 DNA sequence: TGTGCCTGGAGCTCCGGGACGATCCTAGATACGCAGTATTTT. It codes for CAWSSGTILDTQYF.

Only a few counts were recorded for this clone. The rearrangement uses TRBV2 and TRBJ2-1, with 7 bases aligning to TRBD2. V was pared by 3 bases and J by 5 bases, with 13 bases of the junction left unmatched. This CDR3 spans 17 amino acids. Per the germline V gene, CDR1 is SNHLY and CDR2 is FYNNEI. CDR3 loop: CASSDLGASGTNNEQFF. The CDR3 DNA follows: TGTGCCAGCAGTGATCTCGGGGCTAGCGGAACCAACAATGAGCAGTTCTTC.

This chain joins TRBV27 and TRBJ1-1; D is ambiguous. The germline V gene has CDR1 MNHEY and CDR2 SMNVEV (reference sequence). The CDR3 contains 14 residues. Between the trimmed V and J ends, which lost 3 bases and 11 bases, there was a span of 19 bases. The CDR3 nucleotides read TGTGCCAGCAGTTTCACCGGGGTCGGAGAAGGGGCTTTCTTT. It translates to CASSFTGVGEGAFF.

The chain links TRBV30 to TRBJ2-2; 8 bases map to TRBD1. The trim removed 3 bases at V and 4 bases at J, leaving 1 base unmatched. From germline, CDR1 is GTSNPN and CDR2 SVGIG (reference sequence). The CDR3 extends over 13 amino acids. As DNA, the CDR3 is TGTGCCTGGAGGGACAGGGTCACCGGGGAGCTGTTTTTT. Translation gives CAWRDRVTGELFF.

The V gene is TRBV5-1, the J gene TRBJ1-3; D perhaps matches TRBD1 (6 bases). V was trimmed by 5 bases and J by 0 bases, leaving 12 bases between them. Germline values: CDR1 SGHRS, CDR2 YFSETQ. This CDR3 has 15 residues. CDR3 nucleotides: TGCGCCAGCAGTCGGGACACTAGCTCTGGAAACACCATATATTTT. Translated: CASSRDTSSGNTIYF.